This T cell receptor (beta chain) appears in the sequencing data of a study of shared clonotypes between healthy human individuals (dated by TCRdb to 2020 to 2022). A note on the overall study: The cohort included three men and two women between 18 and 49 years of age. For each donor, CD4 naive and CD4 memory were each run on three plates, CD8 naive on two plates, and CD8 memory on one plate. The study deeply sequenced blood TCR repertoires of several healthy adults to estimate repertoire size and the extent of clonotype sharing between individuals. To increase sequencing depth and limit assay-specific biases, TCR repertoire library preparation and sequencing were carried out by different laboratories using diverse techniques. Between about 0.9 and 10 billion PBMCs per donor were obtained by leukapheresis.

TCR CDR3 regions were amplified from genomic DNA by multiplex PCR using the deep immunoSEQ assay. For each cell subset, the extracted genomic DNA was distributed evenly across all wells of several immunoSEQ 96-well plates, and each plate served as one replicate. For sorted subsets, each replicate PCR was loaded with around 220 ng genomic DNA, equivalent to 30,000 to 35,000 T cell genomes. Purified libraries were measured with a Qubit 3.0 fluorometer, size-checked on a Bioanalyzer 2100, and measured again with the KAPA Library Quantification kit. Every immunoSEQ 96-well plate was sequenced on a dedicated single-read 150-cycle Illumina NextSeq 550 flow cell. The paper's processing steps were these. The immunoSEQ output contained only junctional sequences without quality scores, so filtering could not match that applied to full-length reads. To assign V/J genes and CDR3, sequences were annotated using PyIR, a Python wrapper for IgBLAST v1.9, with IMGT germline references. Any read was removed if the V/J assignment was weak (E-value above 1e-6), the CDR3 was missing, or the read contained stop codons, out-of-frame junctions, or ambiguous translated residues. A V3J clonotype was defined by an identical inferred V gene, J gene, and CDR3 amino acid sequence. Percentage overlap between repertoires was computed as shared unique clonotypes divided by the size of the smaller repertoire. Three approaches were used to assess repertoire richness: RTK rarefaction, the Chao1 estimator, and Recon v2.1 estimates of unobserved clonotypes. Generation probabilities were computed with OLGA for all TCRbeta clonotypes obtained by the gDNA method from several donors. TCRdb took over this immuneACCESS table, retaining in-frame rearrangements with V and J assigned. Such tables are incomplete; in checked studies, under half of the missing clones stem from an unresolved V gene, and the remainder is unexplained. V and J calls and clone size follow that table, whereas D and trimming were derived from the DNA. Recorded for this sample are a few million clones; just over 90% of them occurred a single time. Together, the top ten hold 0.39% of the sample.

Regarding this clone: There is no known antigen for this receptor. Within one base of it there is no much larger clone, and no base qualities were kept.

Donors were healthy HIV-negative adults with no recently reported acute infections or vaccinations. Every donor was a Caucasian adult residing in Nashville, Tennessee, USA. Magnetic negative selection was used to enrich CD4+ T cells, after which naive cells were positively selected on CD45RA and the negative fraction became the memory subset. Blood was obtained by leukapheresis, after which PBMCs were separated by Ficoll-Histopaque density gradient centrifugation and cryopreserved in liquid nitrogen vapor phase. Analytical flow cytometry was used to check the purity and quantity of every magnetically sorted T cell population. From each sorted fraction, genomic DNA was isolated and quantified by UV absorbance on a Nanodrop 2000c. CDR1 GTSNPN and CDR2 SVGIG were looked up in the germline V gene (reference sequence). From cysteine to phenylalanine, the CDR3 is 15 amino acids long. Kept here is only the CDR3 DNA, which spans 45 bases and is read in frame from base 1. Trimming accounts for 2 bases at V and 1 base at J, while the number of junction bases matched to no gene is 2.

Findings and caveats that apply to the study as a whole: Naive subsets generally had larger estimated clonotype richness than memory subsets did. About 5% of naive CD4, approximately 3.7% of naive CD8, roughly 2.5% of memory CD4, and 0.4% of memory CD8 clonotypes were shared across a few donors. Even with the large sequencing depth, rarefaction of the sorted-subset datasets indicated that sequencing was incomplete. The genetic and exposure-history diversity represented was limited by the small number of donors. Sampling was restricted to blood, and TCR repertoires in tissue are likely to differ from TCR repertoires in blood. Pairwise subsampling indicated that sequencing depth was expected to affect the degree of clonotype sharing among donors. Compared with non-shared clonotypes, clonotypes shared by all four sorted-subset donors had higher generation probabilities.

This clonotype originated in a young man in good health. Some clones in this sample may be carry-over from other donors' samples. Input material: naive CD4+ T cells from PBMCs. Read against the paper, the sample's cell subset or site label means: CD45RA+ positively selected. The chain is made from TRBV30 and TRBJ2-3, with 11 junctional bases fitting TRBD2. The CDR3 in this case is CAWSQGLAGTDTQYF. The DNA reads as follows: TGTGCCTGGAGTCAGGGACTAGCGGGCACAGATACGCAGTATTTT.